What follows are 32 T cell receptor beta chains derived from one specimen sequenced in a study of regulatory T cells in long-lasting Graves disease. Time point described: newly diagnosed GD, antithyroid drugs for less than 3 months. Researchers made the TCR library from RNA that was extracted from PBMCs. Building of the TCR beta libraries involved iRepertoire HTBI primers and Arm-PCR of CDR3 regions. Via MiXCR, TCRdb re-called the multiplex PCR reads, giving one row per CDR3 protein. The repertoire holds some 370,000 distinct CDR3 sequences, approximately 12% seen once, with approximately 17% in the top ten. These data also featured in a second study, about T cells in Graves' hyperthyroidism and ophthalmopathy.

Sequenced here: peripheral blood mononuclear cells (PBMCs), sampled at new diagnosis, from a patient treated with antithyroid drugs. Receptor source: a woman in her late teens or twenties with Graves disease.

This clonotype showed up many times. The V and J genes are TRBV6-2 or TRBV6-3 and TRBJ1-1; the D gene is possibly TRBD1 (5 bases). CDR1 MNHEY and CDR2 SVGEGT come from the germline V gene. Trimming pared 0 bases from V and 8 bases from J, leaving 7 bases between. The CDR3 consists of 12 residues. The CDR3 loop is CASSYSRGEAFF. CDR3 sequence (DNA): TGTGCCAGCAGTTACTCGCGGGGCGAAGCTTTCTTT.

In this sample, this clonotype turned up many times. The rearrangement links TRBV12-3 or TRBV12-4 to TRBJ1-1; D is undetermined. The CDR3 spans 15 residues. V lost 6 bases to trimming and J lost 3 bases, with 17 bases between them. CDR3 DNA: TGTGCCAGCAGCGTCTACCACGGGTTAGACACTGAAGCTTTCTTT. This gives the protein CASSVYHGLDTEAFF.

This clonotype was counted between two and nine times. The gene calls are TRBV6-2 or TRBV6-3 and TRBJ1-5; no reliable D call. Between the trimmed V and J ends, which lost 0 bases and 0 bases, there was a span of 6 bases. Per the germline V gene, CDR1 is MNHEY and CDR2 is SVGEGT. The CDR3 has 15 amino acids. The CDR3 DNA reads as TGTGCCAGCAGTTACTCGCGATATAGCAATCAGCCCCAGCATTTT. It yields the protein CASSYSRYSNQPQHF.

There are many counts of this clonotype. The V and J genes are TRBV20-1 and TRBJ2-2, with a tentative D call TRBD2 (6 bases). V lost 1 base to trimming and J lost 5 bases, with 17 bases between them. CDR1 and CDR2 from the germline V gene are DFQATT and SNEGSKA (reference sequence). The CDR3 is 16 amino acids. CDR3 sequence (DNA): TGCAGTGCTAGAGGGCTAGCAGGAGCGGGTACCGGGGAGCTGTTTTTT. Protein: CSARGLAGAGTGELFF.

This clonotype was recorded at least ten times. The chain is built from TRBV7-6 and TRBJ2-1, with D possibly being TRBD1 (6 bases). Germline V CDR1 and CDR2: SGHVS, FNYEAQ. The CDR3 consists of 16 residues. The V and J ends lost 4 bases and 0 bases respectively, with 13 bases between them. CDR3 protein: CASSSDQGSSYNEQFF. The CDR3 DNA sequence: TGTGCCAGCAGCTCGGACCAGGGGAGCTCCTACAATGAGCAGTTCTTC. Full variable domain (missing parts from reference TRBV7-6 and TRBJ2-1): GAGVSQSPRYKVTKRGQDVALRCDPISGHVSLYWYRQALGQGPEFLTYFNYEAQQDKSGLPNDRFSAERPEGSISTLTIQRTEQRDSAMYRCASSSDQGSSYNEQFFGPGTRLTVL.

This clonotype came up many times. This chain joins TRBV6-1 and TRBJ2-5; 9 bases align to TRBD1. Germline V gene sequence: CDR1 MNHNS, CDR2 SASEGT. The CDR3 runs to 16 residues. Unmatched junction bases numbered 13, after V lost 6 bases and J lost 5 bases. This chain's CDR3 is CASSGTVGQGGETQYF. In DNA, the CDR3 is TGTGCCAGCAGCGGCACGGTGGGACAGGGAGGGGAGACCCAGTACTTC.

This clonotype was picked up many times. The CDR3 region is CASRNAGLGSPLHF. CDR3 sequence (DNA): TGTGCCAGCCGCAATGCGGGGTTGGGTTCACCCCTCCACTTT. The genes are TRBV18 and TRBJ1-6; D gene ambiguous. The germline CDR1 and CDR2 sequences are KGHSH and LQKENI. This CDR3 has 14 residues. Trimming shortened V by 8 bases and J by 9 bases, and 17 bases separated the two germline ends. Together with reference TRBV18 and TRBJ1-6, the CDR3 gives the full variable domain: NAGVMQNPRHLVRRRGQEARLRCSPMKGHSHVYWYRQLPEEGLKFMVYLQKENIIDESGMPKERFSAEFPKEGPSILRIQQVVRGDSAAYFCASRNAGLGSPLHFGNGTRLTVT.

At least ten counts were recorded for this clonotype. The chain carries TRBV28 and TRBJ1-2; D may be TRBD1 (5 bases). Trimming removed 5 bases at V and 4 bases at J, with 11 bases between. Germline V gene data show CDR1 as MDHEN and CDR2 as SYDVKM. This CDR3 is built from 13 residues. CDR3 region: CASSQGWGYGYTF. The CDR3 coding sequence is TGTGCCAGCAGTCAGGGTTGGGGCTATGGCTACACCTTC.

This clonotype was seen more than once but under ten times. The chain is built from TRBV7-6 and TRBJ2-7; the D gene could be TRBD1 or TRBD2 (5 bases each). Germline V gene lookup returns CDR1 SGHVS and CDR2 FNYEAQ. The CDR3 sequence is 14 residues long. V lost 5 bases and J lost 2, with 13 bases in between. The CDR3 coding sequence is TGTGCCAGCAGCCCCCTAGGGACCCCCTACGAGCAGTACTTC. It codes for CASSPLGTPYEQYF.

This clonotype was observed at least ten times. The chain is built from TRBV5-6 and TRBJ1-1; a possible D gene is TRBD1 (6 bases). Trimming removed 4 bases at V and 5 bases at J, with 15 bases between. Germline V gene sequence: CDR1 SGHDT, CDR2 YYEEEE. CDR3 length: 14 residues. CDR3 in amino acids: CASSHPQQGTEAFF. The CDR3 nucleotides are TGTGCCAGCAGCCATCCCCAGCAGGGGACTGAAGCTTTCTTT.

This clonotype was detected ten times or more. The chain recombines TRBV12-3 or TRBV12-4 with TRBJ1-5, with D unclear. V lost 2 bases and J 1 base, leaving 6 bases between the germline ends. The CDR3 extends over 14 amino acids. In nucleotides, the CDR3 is TGTGCCAGCAGTTTAATGGACAGCAATCAGCCCCAGCATTTT. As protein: CASSLMDSNQPQHF.

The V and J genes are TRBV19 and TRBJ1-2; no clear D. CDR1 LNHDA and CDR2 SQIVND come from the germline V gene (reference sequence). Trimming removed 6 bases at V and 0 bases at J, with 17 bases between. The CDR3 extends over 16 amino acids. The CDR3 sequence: CASSVEPYEANYGYTF. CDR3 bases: TGTGCCAGTAGCGTCGAACCGTACGAAGCTAACTATGGCTACACCTTC.

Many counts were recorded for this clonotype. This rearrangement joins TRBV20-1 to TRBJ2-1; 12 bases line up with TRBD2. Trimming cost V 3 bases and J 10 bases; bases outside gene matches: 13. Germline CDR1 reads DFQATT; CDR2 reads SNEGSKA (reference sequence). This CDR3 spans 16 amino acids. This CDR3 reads CSASSPTSGGRGEQFF. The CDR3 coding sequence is TGCAGTGCTAGCTCCCCGACTAGCGGGGGCCGAGGGGAGCAGTTCTTC.

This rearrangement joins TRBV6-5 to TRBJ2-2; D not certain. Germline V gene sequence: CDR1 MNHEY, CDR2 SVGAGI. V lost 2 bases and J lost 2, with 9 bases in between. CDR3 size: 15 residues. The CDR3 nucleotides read TGTGCCAGCAGTTACGAAATACGAAACACCGGGGAGCTGTTTTTT. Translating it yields CASSYEIRNTGELFF.

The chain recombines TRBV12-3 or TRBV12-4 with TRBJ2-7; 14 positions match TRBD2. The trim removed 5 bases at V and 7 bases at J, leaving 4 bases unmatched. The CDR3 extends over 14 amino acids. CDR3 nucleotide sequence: TGTGCCAGCAGTGGGACTAGCGGGAGTATAGAGCAGTACTTC. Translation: CASSGTSGSIEQYF.

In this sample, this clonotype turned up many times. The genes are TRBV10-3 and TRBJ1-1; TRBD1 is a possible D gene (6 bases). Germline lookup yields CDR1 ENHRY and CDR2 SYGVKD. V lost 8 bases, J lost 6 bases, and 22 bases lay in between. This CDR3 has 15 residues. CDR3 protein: CAISKGGGGASEAFF. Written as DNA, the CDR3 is TGTGCCATCTCTAAAGGGGGGGGCGGTGCTTCTGAAGCTTTCTTT.

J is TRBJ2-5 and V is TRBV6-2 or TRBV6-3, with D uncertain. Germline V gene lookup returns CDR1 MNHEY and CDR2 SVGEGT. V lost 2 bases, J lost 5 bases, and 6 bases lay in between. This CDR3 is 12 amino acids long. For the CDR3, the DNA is TGTGCCAGCAGTTACCCTGAGGAGACCCAGTACTTC. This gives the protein CASSYPEETQYF.

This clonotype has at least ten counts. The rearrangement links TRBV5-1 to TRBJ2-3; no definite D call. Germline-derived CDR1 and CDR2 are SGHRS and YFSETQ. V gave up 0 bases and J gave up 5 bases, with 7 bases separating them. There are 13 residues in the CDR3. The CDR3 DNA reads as TGCGCCAGCAGCTTGGGGTCCGAAGATACGCAGTATTTT. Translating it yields CASSLGSEDTQYF.

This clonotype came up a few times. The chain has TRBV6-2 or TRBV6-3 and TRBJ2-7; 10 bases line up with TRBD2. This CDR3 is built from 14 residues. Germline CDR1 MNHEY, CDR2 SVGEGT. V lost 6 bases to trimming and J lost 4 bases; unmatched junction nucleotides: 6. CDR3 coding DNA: TGTGCCAGCAGACCAAGCGGGGGGGCTTACGAGCAGTACGTC. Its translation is CASRPSGGAYEQYV.

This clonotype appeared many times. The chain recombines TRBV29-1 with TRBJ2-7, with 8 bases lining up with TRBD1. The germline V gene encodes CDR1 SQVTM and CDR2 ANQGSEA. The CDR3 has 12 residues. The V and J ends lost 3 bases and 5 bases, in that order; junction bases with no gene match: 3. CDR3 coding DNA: TGCAGCGTTGAGCAGGGGGCAGACGAGCAGTACTTC. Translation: CSVEQGADEQYF.

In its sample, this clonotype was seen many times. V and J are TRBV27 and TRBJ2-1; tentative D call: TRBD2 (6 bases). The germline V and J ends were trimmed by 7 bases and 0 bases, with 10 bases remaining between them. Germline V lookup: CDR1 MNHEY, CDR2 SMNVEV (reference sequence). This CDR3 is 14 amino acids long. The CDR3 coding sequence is TGTGCCAGCAAAATGGGAGGCTCCTACAATGAGCAGTTCTTC. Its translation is CASKMGGSYNEQFF.

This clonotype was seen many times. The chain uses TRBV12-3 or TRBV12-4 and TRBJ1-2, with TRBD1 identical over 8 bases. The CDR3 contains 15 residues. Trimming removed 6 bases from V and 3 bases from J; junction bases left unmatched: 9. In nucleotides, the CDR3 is TGTGCCAGCAGAGCTACAGGGGGGTACGACTATGGCTACACCTTC. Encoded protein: CASRATGGYDYGYTF.

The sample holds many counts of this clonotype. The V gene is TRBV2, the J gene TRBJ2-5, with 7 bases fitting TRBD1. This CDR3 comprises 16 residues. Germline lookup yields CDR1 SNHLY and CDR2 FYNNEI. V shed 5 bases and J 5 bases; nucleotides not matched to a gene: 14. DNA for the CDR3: TGTGCCAGCAGTTCCGACAGGGCCTCGCTTCTGGAGACCCAGTACTTC. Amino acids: CASSSDRASLLETQYF. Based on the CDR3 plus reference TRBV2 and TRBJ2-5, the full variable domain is EPEVTQTPSHQVTQMGQEVILRCVPISNHLYFYWYRQILGQKVEFLVSFYNNEISEKSEIFDDQFSVERPDGSNFTLKIRSTKLEDSAMYFCASSSDRASLLETQYFGPGTRLLVL.

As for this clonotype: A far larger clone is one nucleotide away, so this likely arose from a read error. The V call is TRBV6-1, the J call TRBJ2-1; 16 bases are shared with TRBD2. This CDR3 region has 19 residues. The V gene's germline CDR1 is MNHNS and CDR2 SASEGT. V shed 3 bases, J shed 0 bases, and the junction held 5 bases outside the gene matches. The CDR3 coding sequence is TGTGCCAGCAGTGAGTCGGGGACTAGCGGGAGGGCCTCCTACAATGAGCAGTTCTTC. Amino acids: CASSESGTSGRASYNEQFF.

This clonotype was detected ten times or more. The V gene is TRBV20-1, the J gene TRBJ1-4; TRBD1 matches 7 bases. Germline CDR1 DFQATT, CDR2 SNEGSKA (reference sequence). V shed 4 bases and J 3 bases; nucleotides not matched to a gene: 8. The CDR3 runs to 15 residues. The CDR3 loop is CSANRDSVANEKLFF. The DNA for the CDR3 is TGCAGTGCTAACCGGGACAGTGTTGCTAATGAAAAACTGTTTTTT.

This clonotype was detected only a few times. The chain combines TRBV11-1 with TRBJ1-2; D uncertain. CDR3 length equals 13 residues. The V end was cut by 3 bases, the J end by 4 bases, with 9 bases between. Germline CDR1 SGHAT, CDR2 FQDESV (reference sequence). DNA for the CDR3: TGTGCCAGCAGCTTCGGGCTCTCCTATGGCTACACCTTC. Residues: CASSFGLSYGYTF.

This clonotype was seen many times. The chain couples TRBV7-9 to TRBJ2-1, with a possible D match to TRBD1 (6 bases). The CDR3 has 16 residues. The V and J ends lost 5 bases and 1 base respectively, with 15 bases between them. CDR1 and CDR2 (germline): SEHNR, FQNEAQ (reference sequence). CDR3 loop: CASSPRTGQSYNEQFF. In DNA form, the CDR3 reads TGTGCCAGCAGCCCTAGGACGGGACAATCCTACAATGAGCAGTTCTTC.

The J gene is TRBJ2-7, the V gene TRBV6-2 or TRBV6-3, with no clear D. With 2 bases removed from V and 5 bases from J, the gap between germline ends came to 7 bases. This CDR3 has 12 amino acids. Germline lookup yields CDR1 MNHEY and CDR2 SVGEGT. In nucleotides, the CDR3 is TGTGCCAGCAGTTACGGCTTCAACGAGCAGTACTTC. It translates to CASSYGFNEQYF.

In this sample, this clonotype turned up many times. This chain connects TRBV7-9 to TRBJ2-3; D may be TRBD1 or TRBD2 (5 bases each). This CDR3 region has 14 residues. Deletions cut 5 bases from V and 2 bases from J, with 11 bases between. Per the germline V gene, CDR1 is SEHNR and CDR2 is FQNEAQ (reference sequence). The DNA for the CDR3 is TGTGCCAGCAGCAAAAGGGGAGTCACAGATACGCAGTATTTT. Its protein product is CASSKRGVTDTQYF. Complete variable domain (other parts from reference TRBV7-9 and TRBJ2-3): DTGVSQNPRHKITKRGQNVTFRCDPISEHNRLYWYRQTLGQGPEFLTYFQNEAQLEKSRLLSDRFSAERPKGSFSTLEIQRTEQGDSAMYLCASSKRGVTDTQYFGPGTRLTVL.

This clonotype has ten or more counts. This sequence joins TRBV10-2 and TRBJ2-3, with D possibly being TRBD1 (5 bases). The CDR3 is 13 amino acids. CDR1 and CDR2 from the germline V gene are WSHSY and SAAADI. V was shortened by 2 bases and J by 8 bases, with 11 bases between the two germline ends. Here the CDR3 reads CASSETVGATQYF. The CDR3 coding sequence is TGCGCCAGCAGTGAGACGGTTGGGGCTACGCAGTATTTT.

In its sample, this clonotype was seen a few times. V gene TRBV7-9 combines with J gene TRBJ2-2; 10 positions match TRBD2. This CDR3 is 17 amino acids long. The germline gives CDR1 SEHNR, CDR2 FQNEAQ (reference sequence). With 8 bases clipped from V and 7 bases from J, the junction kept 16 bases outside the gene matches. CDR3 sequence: CASRPPGLARRVGELFF. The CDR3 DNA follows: TGTGCCAGCCGCCCCCCGGGACTAGCGCGTCGGGTCGGGGAGCTGTTTTTT.

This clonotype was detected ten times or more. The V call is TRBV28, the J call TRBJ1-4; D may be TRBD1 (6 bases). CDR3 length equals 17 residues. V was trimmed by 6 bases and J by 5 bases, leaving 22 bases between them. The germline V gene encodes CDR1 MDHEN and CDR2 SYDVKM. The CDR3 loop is CASSTKQGYPSNEKLFF. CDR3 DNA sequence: TGTGCCAGCAGCACTAAACAGGGATATCCCTCAAATGAAAAACTGTTTTTT.